A single sample gave rise to the 15 T cell receptor beta chains below, sequenced in a study of blood T cell repertoires in COVID-19. Profiled with immunoSEQ multiplex PCR; TCRdb holds only in-frame clones, not every one. This table holds about 200,000 clones, about 88% found once. Sequenced sample: peripheral blood. These receptors all stem from a man over 45 with COVID-19, enrolled during active disease.

In this sample, this clone turned up a few times. Other DNA sequences in this sample translate to the same CDR3. V is TRBV18 and J is TRBJ1-5; D perhaps matches TRBD1 (5 bases). Germline CDR1 reads KGHSH; CDR2 reads LQKENI. Deletions cut 2 bases from V and 2 bases from J, with 7 bases between. The CDR3 is 14 residues long. The CDR3 sequence: CASSPDRGNQPQHF. CDR3 nucleotides: TGTGCCAGCTCACCAGACAGAGGCAATCAGCCCCAGCATTTT.

This chain connects TRBV25-1 to TRBJ2-7; 8 bases fit TRBD2. The CDR3 is made up of 16 amino acids. Germline-derived CDR1 and CDR2 are MGHDK and SYGVNS. Trimming removed 3 bases from V and 2 bases from J; junction bases left unmatched: 9. The CDR3 coding sequence is TGTGCCAGCAGTGACTCAGATAGCGGGAACCCCTACGAGCAGTACTTC. Encoded protein: CASSDSDSGNPYEQYF.

The chain combines TRBV6-6 with TRBJ1-3, with 8 bases aligning to TRBD1. Germline assignment: CDR1 MNHNY and CDR2 SVGAGI (reference sequence). With V trimmed by 5 bases and J by 4 bases, 10 bases remained unmatched. This CDR3 has 16 residues. The CDR3, as DNA: TGTGCCAGCAGTACATCCGGGACAGGTACCGGAAACACCATATATTTT. It translates to CASSTSGTGTGNTIYF.

V gene TRBV18 combines with J gene TRBJ2-2; 10 positions match TRBD2. V shed 3 bases, J shed 0 bases, and the junction held 10 bases outside the gene matches. The CDR3 runs to 19 residues. Germline V CDR1 and CDR2: KGHSH, LQKENI. The CDR3 reads CASSPATLAGVSNTGELFF. CDR3 sequence (DNA): TGTGCCAGCTCACCGGCGACTCTAGCGGGAGTATCGAACACCGGGGAGCTGTTTTTT.

V and J are TRBV5-1 and TRBJ1-2, with D perhaps TRBD1 (6 bases). The ends were cut back, 4 bases at V and 6 bases at J, with 10 bases in the middle. Germline CDR1 SGHRS, CDR2 YFSETQ. The CDR3 is 12 residues long. The CDR3 spells CASSGTFDGYTF. For the CDR3, the DNA is TGCGCCAGCAGCGGGACATTCGATGGCTACACCTTC.

To note about this clone: At one end the junction does not follow the germline gene, possibly because of a read error. The chain uses TRBV7-7 and TRBJ2-5; a weak D match, TRBD2 (7 bases). The length of the CDR3 is 14 residues. Germline CDR1 SSHAT, CDR2 FNYEAQ (reference sequence). DNA for the CDR3: TGTGCTAGCAGCCCCGGGGGGCCACAAGAGACCCAGTACTTC. Translating gives CASSPGGPQETQYF.

The J gene is TRBJ2-7, the V gene TRBV6-9; D is unresolved. The V and J ends lost 1 base and 0 bases respectively, with 7 bases between them. Germline lookup yields CDR1 MNHGY and CDR2 SVAAGI. CDR3 length: 14 amino acids. The CDR3 DNA sequence: TGTGCCAGCAGTTATTATCCCTGCTCCTACGAGCAGTACTTC. It translates to CASSYYPCSYEQYF.

J is TRBJ2-7 and V is TRBV6-5; D is ambiguous. The length of the CDR3 is 14 residues. V dropped 2 bases and J dropped 0 bases, with 8 bases sitting between them. CDR1 and CDR2 (germline): MNHEY, SVGAGI. Written as DNA, the CDR3 is TGTGCCAGCAGTTACGGTCCGGGCTCCTACGAGCAGTACTTC. Translation: CASSYGPGSYEQYF.

This chain joins TRBV7-2 and TRBJ2-1; 8 nucleotides align to TRBD2. The CDR3 has 15 amino acids. Germline values: CDR1 SGHTA, CDR2 FQGNSA. Trimming cost V 6 bases and J 5 bases; bases outside gene matches: 9. The CDR3 is CASRKVAGWDNEQFF. The CDR3 DNA follows: TGTGCCAGCAGAAAGGTAGCGGGGTGGGACAATGAGCAGTTCTTC.

The chain couples TRBV7-3 to TRBJ2-1; possible D gene TRBD1, 5 bases. V lost 2 bases, J lost 4 bases, and 12 bases lay in between. CDR1 is SGHTA, CDR2 FQGTGA, per germline. The CDR3 has 15 residues. The CDR3 loop is CASSLDQGMYNEQFF. In DNA, the CDR3 is TGTGCCAGCAGCTTAGACCAGGGAATGTACAATGAGCAGTTCTTC. Based on the CDR3 plus reference TRBV7-3 and TRBJ2-1, the full variable domain is GAGVSQTPSNKVTEKGKYVELRCDPISGHTALYWYRQSLGQGPEFLIYFQGTGAADDSGLPNDRFFAVRPEGSVSTLKIQRTERGDSAVYLCASSLDQGMYNEQFFGPGTRLTVL.

V is TRBV2 and J is TRBJ1-3, with D perhaps TRBD1 (5 bases). Per the germline V gene, CDR1 is SNHLY and CDR2 is FYNNEI. Trimming took 9 bases from V and 2 from J, leaving 14 bases between them. The CDR3 loop spans 14 amino acids. CDR3 sequence reads: CASKKTDPGNTIYF. The CDR3 region has the DNA TGTGCCAGTAAAAAGACAGATCCTGGAAACACCATATATTTT.

The rearrangement joins TRBV25-1 to TRBJ2-2; no reliable D call. The V gene lost 0 bases and the J gene lost 5 bases, with 10 bases spanning the gap. This CDR3 has 15 amino acids. Germline V gene data show CDR1 as MGHDK and CDR2 as SYGVNS. CDR3 in DNA: TGTGCCAGCAGTGAATATCCAGCGCGGACCGGGGAGCTGTTTTTT. Its translation: CASSEYPARTGELFF.

The chain has TRBV2 and TRBJ2-2; a possible D gene is TRBD2 (6 bases). V was trimmed by 5 bases and J by 1 base, leaving 14 bases between them. Per the germline V gene, CDR1 is SNHLY and CDR2 is FYNNEI. The CDR3 has 16 amino acids. The CDR3 region has the DNA TGTGCCAGCAGTCCAGCCCTGCGGGGGAACACCGGGGAGCTGTTTTTT. This encodes CASSPALRGNTGELFF.

This chain links TRBV18 with TRBJ2-5, with D perhaps matching TRBD2 (6 bases). Germline V CDR1 and CDR2: KGHSH, LQKENI. The CDR3 extends over 13 amino acids. Trimming left V 2 bases short and J 5 bases short, with 9 bases between. The CDR3 is CASSPGGRETQYF. CDR3 bases: TGTGCCAGCTCACCAGGAGGGCGGGAGACCCAGTACTTC.

V usage is TRBV5-6 and J usage is TRBJ2-3, with a possible D match to TRBD1 (6 bases). Germline CDR1 SGHDT, CDR2 YYEEEE. The CDR3 covers 16 residues. V was trimmed by 1 base and J by 1 base, leaving 13 bases between them. CDR3 bases: TGTGCCAGCAGCTTGTTTGTGACAGGAGGCACAGATACGCAGTATTTT. Its translation is CASSLFVTGGTDTQYF.